The sample holds a few counts of the clone carrying this T cell receptor (beta chain). Its antigen is unknown. TCRalpha and TCRbeta libraries used 5'RACE with constant-segment primers and UMIs. Using its own MiXCR run on the 5' RACE reads, TCRdb lists one record per CDR3 protein. Altogether some 65,000 distinct CDR3 sequences are present, roughly a sixth being singletons, with the ten largest covering 31%. The data derive from a study of T-cell memory formation after mild COVID-19. Study summary: There were largely donor-specific TCR clusters.

Study observations and caveats: Most CD4+ clones that shrank were in CM and EM, while CD8+ ones turned up in EMRA. Memory sampled before infection contained some responding clones, suggesting cross-reactive memory joined.

The germline gives CDR1 SEHNR, CDR2 FQNEAQ (reference sequence). The V segment lost 5 bases and the J segment 3 bases; nucleotides outside the gene matches: 4. The CDR3 runs to 15 residues. The sequence was collected from an adult woman who had mild COVID-19 (a few samples of this study predate the infection). Cell type and time point are not known. The genes are TRBV7-9 and TRBJ2-3; 11 nucleotides align to TRBD2. Sequencing was performed on PBMCs or a T cell subset sorted from them (not recorded which). The CDR3, as DNA: TGTGCCAGCAGCATCGGGACTAGCGGTACAGATACGCAGTATTTT. It translates to CASSIGTSGTDTQYF.